This is a list of T cell receptor beta chains from one sample in a study of identical twins. TCRdb analysed the 5' RACE reads with MiXCR anew, one entry per CDR3 protein. The table lists under 900,000 distinct CDR3 sequences, approximately 13% of them singletons. The sample also formed part of further work on yellow fever vaccine responses in identical twins.

The sequencing input was PBMCs. The receptors shown here come from a woman aged 18-29 years in good health. Both conserved end residues are part of each CDR3. A D gene is named only where the DNA matches it firmly. The listing skips clone size in some rows; elsewhere it reads once, few, many or a size class.

>TRBV4-1|NA|TRBJ1-2|NA
CASSQDVAGDPIYGYTF
TGCGCCAGCAGCCAAGATGTGGCAGGGGATCCTATTTATGGCTACACCTTC
>TRBV9|NA|TRBJ2-6|TRBD2
CASSVELAGALSGANVLTF
TGTGCCAGCAGCGTAGAGCTAGCGGGGGCTCTCTCTGGGGCCAACGTCCTGACTTTC
>TRBV28|NA|TRBJ2-1|TRBD2
CASSFAVAGPNEQFF
TGTGCCAGCAGTTTTGCGGTAGCGGGCCCCAATGAGCAGTTCTTC
>TRBV7-7|many|TRBJ2-2|NA
CASSETGNTGELFF
TGTGCCAGCAGCGAGACAGGGAACACCGGGGAGCTGTTTTTT
>TRBV7-9|NA|TRBJ2-4|TRBD2
CASSGTSGSKNIQYF
TGTGCCAGCAGCGGGACTAGCGGGTCCAAAAACATTCAGTACTTC
>TRBV28|few|TRBJ2-3|NA
CASSVSSDTQYF
TGTGCCAGCAGTGTCAGCTCAGATACGCAGTATTTT
>TRBV6-5|NA|TRBJ2-1|NA
CASSKPYGEQFF
TGTGCCAGCAGTAAACCCTATGGGGAGCAGTTCTTC
>TRBV29-1|NA|TRBJ2-7|TRBD2
CSVVGGETGFYDEQYF
TGCAGCGTTGTGGGGGGGGAAACGGGGTTCTACGACGAGCAGTACTTC
>TRBV2|NA|TRBJ2-3|NA
CASTILEATDTQYF
TGTGCCAGTACTATACTAGAAGCCACAGATACGCAGTATTTT
>TRBV7-9|NA|TRBJ2-7|NA
CASSLGAYSDYEQYF
TGTGCCAGCAGCTTAGGGGCCTATTCCGACTACGAGCAGTACTTC
>TRBV20-1|many|TRBJ1-1|NA
CSATTRDTEAFF
TGCAGTGCTACTACGCGGGACACTGAAGCTTTCTTT
>TRBV2|NA|TRBJ1-2|TRBD1
CASSHRGDYGYTF
TGTGCCAGCAGCCACAGGGGTGACTATGGCTACACCTTC
>TRBV7-8|many|TRBJ2-1|TRBD2
CASSPGGTSGRGQFF
TGTGCCAGCAGCCCAGGGGGGACTAGCGGAAGGGGGCAGTTCTTC
>TRBV7-6|NA|TRBJ2-3|TRBD2
CASSGLAIDTQYF
TGTGCCAGCAGCGGACTAGCTATAGATACGCAGTATTTT
>TRBV15|many|TRBJ2-1|TRBD1
CATSRDRTGSSYNEQFF
TGTGCCACCAGCAGAGATCGGACAGGGAGCTCCTACAATGAGCAGTTCTTC
>TRBV6-5|NA|TRBJ1-3|NA
CASSYAGRSSGNTIYF
TGTGCCAGCAGTTACGCGGGGCGTAGCTCTGGAAACACCATATATTTT
>TRBV7-6|few|TRBJ2-2|NA
CASSSIEGTGELFF
TGTGCCAGCAGCTCCATCGAGGGGACCGGGGAGCTGTTTTTT
>TRBV20-1|NA|TRBJ2-7|NA
CSAGRQVNEQYF
TGCAGTGCTGGCAGACAGGTCAACGAGCAGTACTTC